Here is one T cell receptor (beta chain) with its context. The data stem from a study of T cell responses to AZD1222 COVID-19 vaccine. The V gene's germline CDR1 is MDHEN and CDR2 SYDVKM. The CDR3 runs to 14 residues. V gave up 5 bases and J gave up 11 bases, with 21 bases separating them. Using immunoSEQ multiplex PCR, the repertoire was profiled, and TCRdb retains in-frame clones only, with some absent. The repertoire holds 150,000 to 200,000 clones, with approximately 94% as singletons. The origin of this receptor is an adult in good health. V and J are TRBV28 and TRBJ1-1; a possible D gene is TRBD1 (5 bases). This specimen was peripheral blood, taken on day 0 of AZD1222 vaccination. The CDR3 nucleotides read TGTGCCAGCAGTCCCGGGACCTACGAACGTGGTGCTTTCTTT. This encodes CASSPGTYERGAFF.